The sequence of this T cell receptor beta chain was determined in a study of CD8 T cells in Susac syndrome. The CDR3 is made up of 15 amino acids. The V end was cut by 0 bases, the J end by 5 bases, with 15 bases between. CDR1 is SGHRS and CDR2 is YFSETQ in the germline V gene. An amount of RNA that ranged from about 0.45 to 1 ug was reverse transcribed with random hexamers. TCRdb passed the immunoSEQ multiplex PCR reads through MiXCR, listing each CDR3 protein once. The data contain fewer than 150,000 distinct CDR3 sequences, around 94% of them singletons. FACS enriched CD8+ TEMRA cells, while bulk CD8+ and CD4+ were negatively isolated.

This chain connects TRBV5-1 to TRBJ2-7, with D maybe TRBD1 (6 bases). Sample: CD4+ T cells from PBMCs. The sequence came from a human donor with multiple sclerosis. The CDR3 sequence: CASSLDRALIHEQYF. The CDR3 DNA sequence: TGCGCCAGCAGCTTGGACAGGGCTCTTATCCACGAGCAGTACTTC.